Given below is one T cell receptor beta chain in context. The repertoire was sequenced with immunoSEQ multiplex PCR; TCRdb's copy has only in-frame clones and lacks some. The sample holds more than 80,000 clones, under 95% seen once. Germline lookup yields CDR1 KGHSH and CDR2 LQKENI. CDR3 length: 13 residues. V was cut by 2 bases and J by 0 bases, with 5 bases left in between. This sample is drawn from a study of T cell changes during pregnancy in multiple sclerosis. This specimen was peripheral blood, taken before pregnancy. The chain has TRBV18 and TRBJ2-7; D gene ambiguous. This TCR came from a female donor with multiple sclerosis, enrolled in a pregnancy study. The CDR3 DNA is TGTGCCAGCTCACCAATCGGCTCCTACGAGCAGTACTTC. This sequence encodes CASSPIGSYEQYF.